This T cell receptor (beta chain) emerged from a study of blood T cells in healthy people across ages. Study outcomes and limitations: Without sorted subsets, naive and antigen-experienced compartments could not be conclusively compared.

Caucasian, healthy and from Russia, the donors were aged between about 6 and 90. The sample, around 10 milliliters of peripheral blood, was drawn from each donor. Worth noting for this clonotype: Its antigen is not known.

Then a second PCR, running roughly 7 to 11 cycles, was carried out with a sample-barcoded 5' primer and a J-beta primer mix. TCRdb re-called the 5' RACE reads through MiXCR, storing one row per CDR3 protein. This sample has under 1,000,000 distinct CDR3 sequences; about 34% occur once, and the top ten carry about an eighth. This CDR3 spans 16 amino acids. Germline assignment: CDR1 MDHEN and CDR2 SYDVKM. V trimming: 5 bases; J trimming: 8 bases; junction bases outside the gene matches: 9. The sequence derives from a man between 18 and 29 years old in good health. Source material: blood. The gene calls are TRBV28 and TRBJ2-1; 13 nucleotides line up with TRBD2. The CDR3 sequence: CASSTRTSGGADEQFF. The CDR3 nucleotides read TGTGCCAGCAGTACCCGGACTAGCGGGGGTGCAGATGAGCAGTTCTTC.